Below are 3 T cell receptor beta chains sequenced from a single sample in a study of shared clonotypes between healthy human individuals (dated by TCRdb to the early 2020s). CD8 naive samples consisted of CD45RO-negative cells that were positively selected for CCR7, yielding a CD45RA+CCR7+ population without TemRA cells. Library creation used the immunoSEQ multiplex PCR assay. Here the immuneACCESS table is served through TCRdb, limited to in-frame sequences with V and J called. Missing clones are a known gap in these copies; in checked studies unresolved V genes cover under half, and the rest lacks a known reason. The table for this sample lists about 2.2 million clones; approximately 94% of them were counted only once. Approximately 1.7% of the sample comes from the top ten. The sequencing input was naive CD8+ T cells from PBMCs. The label giving this sample's cell subset or site can be read as: CD45RA+CCR7+. The receptors derive from a man aged 18 to 35 in good health. Some clones in this sample may be carry-over from other donors' samples.

About this clone itself: Within the sample, other DNA sequences also encode this same CDR3. The V call is TRBV6-5, the J call TRBJ2-2; 8 nucleotides agree with TRBD1. V lost 4 bases and J lost 5; bases outside the gene matches: 6. Germline V gene sequence: CDR1 MNHEY, CDR2 SVGAGI. The CDR3 runs 15 residues. Here the CDR3 reads CASSFDRGGTGELFF. The DNA of the CDR3 is TGTGCCAGCAGTTTTGACAGGGGCGGGACCGGGGAGCTGTTTTTT.

The V and J genes are TRBV28 and TRBJ1-2; possibly TRBD1 for D (6 bases). The CDR3 is 15 residues long. V gave up 6 bases and J gave up 8 bases, with 22 bases separating them. The V gene's germline CDR1 is MDHEN and CDR2 SYDVKM. The CDR3 DNA is TGTGCCAGCAGAACTTCCTGGGGGGCTTTCGGCGGCTACACCTTC. Protein sequence: CASRTSWGAFGGYTF.

V and J are TRBV9 and TRBJ2-2; D is perhaps TRBD2 (5 bases). The CDR3 totals 14 residues. Looked up from germline, CDR1 is SGDLS and CDR2 is YYNGEE. The ends were cut back, 5 bases at V and 7 bases at J, with 15 bases in the middle. The CDR3 DNA reads TGTGCCAGCAGAGACGAACTAGGGTACGGGGAGCTGTTTTTT. Translated: CASRDELGYGELFF.